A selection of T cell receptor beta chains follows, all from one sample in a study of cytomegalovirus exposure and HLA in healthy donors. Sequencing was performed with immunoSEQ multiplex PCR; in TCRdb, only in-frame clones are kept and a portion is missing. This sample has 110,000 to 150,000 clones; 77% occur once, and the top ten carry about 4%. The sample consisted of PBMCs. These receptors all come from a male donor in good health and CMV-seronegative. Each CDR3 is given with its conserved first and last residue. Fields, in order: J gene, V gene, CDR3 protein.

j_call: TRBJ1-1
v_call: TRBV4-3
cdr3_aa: CASSHTAGRDTEAFF

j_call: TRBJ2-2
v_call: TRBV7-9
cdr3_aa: CASSSGLGGSGELFF

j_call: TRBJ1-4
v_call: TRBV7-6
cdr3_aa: CASSLNRELFF

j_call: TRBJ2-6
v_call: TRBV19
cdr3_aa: CASTHLREPEANVLTF

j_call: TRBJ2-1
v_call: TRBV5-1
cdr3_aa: CASTATGGSYNEQFF

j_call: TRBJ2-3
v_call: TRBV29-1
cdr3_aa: CSARTSGFYTDTQYF

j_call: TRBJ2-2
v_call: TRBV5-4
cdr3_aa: CASSLGGQGGGELFF

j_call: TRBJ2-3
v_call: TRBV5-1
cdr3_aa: CASSYEVRGAADTQYF

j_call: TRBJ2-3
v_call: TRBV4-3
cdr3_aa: CASSQDIVGADTQYF

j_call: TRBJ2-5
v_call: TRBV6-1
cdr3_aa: CASTTWGALETQYF

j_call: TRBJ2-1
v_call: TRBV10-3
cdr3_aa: CAISESGQGAYEQFF

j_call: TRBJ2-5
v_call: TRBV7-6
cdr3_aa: CASSGTGGAGETQYF

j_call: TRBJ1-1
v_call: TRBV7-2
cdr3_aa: CASSLAGALEAFF

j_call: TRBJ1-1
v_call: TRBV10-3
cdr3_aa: CAISEIDDSALNTEAFF

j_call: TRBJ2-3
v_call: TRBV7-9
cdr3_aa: CASSFVAGRTDTQYF

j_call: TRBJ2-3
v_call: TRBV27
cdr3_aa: CASRSNGQGVTDTQYF

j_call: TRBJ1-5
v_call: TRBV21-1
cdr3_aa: CASSKAQTGFNQPQHF

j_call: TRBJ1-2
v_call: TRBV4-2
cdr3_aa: CASSQGAGAGGYTF

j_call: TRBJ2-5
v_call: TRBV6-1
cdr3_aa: CASSEVLGASGRVETQYF

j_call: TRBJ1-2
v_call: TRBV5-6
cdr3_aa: CASSLQDNYGYTF

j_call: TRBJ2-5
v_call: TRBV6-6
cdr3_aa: CASRIRGQETQYF

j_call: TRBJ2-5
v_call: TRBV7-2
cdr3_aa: CASSPGLAAQETQYF

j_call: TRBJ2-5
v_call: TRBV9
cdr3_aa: CASSAFSGGQETQYF

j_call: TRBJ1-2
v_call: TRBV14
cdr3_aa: CASSWDTKGDYGYTF

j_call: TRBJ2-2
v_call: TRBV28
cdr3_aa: CATAGGGRTGELFF

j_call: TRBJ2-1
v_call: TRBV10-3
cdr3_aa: CAISDPGTDDSYNEQFF

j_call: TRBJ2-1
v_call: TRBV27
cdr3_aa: CASSLAGAHNEQFF

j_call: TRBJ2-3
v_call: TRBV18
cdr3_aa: CASSPLAGGPSADTQYF

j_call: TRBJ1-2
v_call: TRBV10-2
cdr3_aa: CASSESAKTGTLNYGYTF

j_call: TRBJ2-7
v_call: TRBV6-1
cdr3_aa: CASAKFGSYYEQYF